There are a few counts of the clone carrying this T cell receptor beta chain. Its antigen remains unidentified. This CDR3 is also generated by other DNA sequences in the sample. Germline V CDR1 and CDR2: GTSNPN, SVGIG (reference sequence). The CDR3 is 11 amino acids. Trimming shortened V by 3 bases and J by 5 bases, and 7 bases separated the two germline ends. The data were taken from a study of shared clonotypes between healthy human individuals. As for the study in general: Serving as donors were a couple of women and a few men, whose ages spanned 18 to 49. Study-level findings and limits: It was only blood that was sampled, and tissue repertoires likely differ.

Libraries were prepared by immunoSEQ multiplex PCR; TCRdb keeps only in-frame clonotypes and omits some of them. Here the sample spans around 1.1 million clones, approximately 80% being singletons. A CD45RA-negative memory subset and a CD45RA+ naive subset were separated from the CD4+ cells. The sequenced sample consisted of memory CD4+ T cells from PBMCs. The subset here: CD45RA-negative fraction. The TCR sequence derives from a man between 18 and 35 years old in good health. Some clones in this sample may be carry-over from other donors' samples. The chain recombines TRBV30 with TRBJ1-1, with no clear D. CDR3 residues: CAWSPRTEAFF. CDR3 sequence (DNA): TGTGCCTGGAGCCCGCGAACTGAAGCTTTCTTT.